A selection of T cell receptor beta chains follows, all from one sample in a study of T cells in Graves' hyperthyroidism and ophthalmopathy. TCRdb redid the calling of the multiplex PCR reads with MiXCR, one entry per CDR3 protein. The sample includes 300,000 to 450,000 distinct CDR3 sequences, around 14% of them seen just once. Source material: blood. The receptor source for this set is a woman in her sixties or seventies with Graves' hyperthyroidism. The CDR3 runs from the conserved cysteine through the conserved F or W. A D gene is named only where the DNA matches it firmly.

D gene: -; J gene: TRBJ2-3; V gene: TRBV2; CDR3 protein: CASRGDCNTDTQYF
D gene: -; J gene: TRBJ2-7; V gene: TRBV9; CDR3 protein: CASSVVSGSEQYF
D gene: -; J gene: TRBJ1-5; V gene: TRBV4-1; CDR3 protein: CASSERGGSNQPQHF
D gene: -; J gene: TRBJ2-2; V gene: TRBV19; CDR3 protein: CASTTSGELFF
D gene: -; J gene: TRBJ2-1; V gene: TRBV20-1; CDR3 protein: CSARGIYNEQFF
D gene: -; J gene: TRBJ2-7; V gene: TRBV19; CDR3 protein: CASSLRDSAYEQYF
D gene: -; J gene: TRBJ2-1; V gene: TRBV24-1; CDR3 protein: CATSGTAYNEQFF
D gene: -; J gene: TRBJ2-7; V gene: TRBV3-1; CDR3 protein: CASSQGVAGSYEQYF
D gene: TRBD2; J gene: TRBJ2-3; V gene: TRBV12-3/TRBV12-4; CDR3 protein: CASRAGGSTDTQYF
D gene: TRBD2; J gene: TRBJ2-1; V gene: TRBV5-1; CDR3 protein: CVSSRGSLYNEQFF
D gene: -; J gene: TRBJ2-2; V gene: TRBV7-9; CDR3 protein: CASSLAGYTGELFF
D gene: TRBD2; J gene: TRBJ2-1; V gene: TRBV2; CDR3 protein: CASNRAGETDEQFF
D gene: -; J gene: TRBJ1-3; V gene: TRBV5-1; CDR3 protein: CASSSGSGGNTIYF
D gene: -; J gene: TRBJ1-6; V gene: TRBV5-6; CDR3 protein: CASSATDRDLYNSPLHF
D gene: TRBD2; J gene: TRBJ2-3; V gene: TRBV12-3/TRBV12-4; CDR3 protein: CASSWGLAGETQYF
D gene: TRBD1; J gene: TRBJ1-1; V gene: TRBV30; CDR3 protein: CAWSSGTGNTEAFF
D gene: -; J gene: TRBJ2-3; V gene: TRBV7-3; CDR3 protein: CASSATGRDGTDTQYF
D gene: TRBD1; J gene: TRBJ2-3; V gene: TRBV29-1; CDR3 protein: CSVLRTGDTDTQYF
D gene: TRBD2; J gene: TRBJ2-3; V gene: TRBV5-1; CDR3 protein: CASSPREGRSTDTQYF
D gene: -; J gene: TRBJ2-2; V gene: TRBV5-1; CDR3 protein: CASSLVPRAGYNTGELFF
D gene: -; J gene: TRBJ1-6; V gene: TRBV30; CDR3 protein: CAWSARGSSYNSPLHF
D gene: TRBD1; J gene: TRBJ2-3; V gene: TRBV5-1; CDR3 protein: CASSFTGQATDTQYF
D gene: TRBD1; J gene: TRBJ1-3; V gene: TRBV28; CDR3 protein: CASRGDRGQLIGNTIYF
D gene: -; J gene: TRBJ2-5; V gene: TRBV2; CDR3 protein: CASSEGGQTQYF
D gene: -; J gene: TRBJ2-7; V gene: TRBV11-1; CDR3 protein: CASSASRVGVTYEQYF
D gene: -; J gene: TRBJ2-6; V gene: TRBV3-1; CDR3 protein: CASSLGSLRSGANVLTF
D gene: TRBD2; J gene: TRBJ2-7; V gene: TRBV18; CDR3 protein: CASSPLAGGETGEQYF
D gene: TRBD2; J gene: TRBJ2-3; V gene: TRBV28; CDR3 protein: CASSLGGSGSPDTQYF
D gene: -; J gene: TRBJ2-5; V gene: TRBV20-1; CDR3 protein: CSAASHGEETQYF
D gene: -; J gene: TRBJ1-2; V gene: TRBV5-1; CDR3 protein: CASSLGWGNYGYTF
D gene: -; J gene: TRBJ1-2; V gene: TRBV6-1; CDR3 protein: CASREVGVLGYGYTF
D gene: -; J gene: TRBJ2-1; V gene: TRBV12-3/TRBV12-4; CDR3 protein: CASREGVYNEQFF
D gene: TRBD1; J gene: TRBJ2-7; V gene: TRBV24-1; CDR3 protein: CATSSRTGVDEQYF
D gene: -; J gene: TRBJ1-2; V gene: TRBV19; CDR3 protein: CASSIGQYGYTF
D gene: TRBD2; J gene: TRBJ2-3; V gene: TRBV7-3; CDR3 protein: CASSLSLPLAGADTQYF
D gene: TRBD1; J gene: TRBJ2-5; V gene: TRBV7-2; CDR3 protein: CASSRGTARETQYF
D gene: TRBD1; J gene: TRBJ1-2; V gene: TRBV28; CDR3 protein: CASRTDRAHGYTF
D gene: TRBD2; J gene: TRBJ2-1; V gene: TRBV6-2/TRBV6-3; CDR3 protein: CASSARPLGLAGGGHTGNEQFF
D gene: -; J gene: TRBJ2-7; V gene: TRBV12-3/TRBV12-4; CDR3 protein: CASSPREQGEQYF
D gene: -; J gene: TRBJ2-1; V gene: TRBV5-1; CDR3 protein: CASSSGGTVNEQFF
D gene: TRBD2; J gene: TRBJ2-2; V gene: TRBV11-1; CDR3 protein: CASSPGLAGGTGELFF
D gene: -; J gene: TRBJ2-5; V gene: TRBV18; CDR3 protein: CASSPRPLETQYF
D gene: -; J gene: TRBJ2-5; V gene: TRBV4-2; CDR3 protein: CASSQDTERGQYF